What follows is one T cell receptor beta chain and its context. This sample was taken from a study of CD4 T cells in relation to SARS-CoV-2 and coronaviruses. The data were produced by immunoSEQ multiplex PCR, yet TCRdb's version contains in-frame clones alone and is incomplete. The top ten clones hold about 3% of a sample with 35,000 to 40,000 clones, around 85% of them seen once. The sample comprised memory CD4+ T cells from PBMCs. This receptor was identified in an adult with COVID-19.

The CDR3: CASSPIMGDRGRDTQYF. The CDR3 nucleotides read TGTGCCAGCAGCCCGATAATGGGGGACAGGGGGCGAGATACGCAGTATTTT. This sequence joins TRBV5-6 and TRBJ2-3; 12 positions match TRBD1. CDR1 and CDR2 (germline): SGHDT, YYEEEE. V lost 4 bases to trimming and J lost 5 bases; unmatched junction nucleotides: 11. The CDR3 is 17 residues long.